Presented here are 20 T cell receptor beta chains from one specimen sequenced in a study of T cells in Graves' hyperthyroidism and ophthalmopathy (dated by TCRdb to between 2018 and 2020). Receptor amplification or capture employed multiplex PCR. The data were produced on an Illumina HiSeq 2000. TCR beta CDR3 regions were amplified from RNA transcripts. For the first round of RT-PCR on the TCR CDR3, the HTBI primer set was used together with the Qiagen OneStep RT-PCR kit. TCRdb reworked the public reads: Q25 trimming with fastp, MiXCR clone assembly, productive beta chains retained. Each entry merges the rows of one CDR3 protein and shows their most common DNA and genes. The table for this sample lists roughly 500,000 distinct CDR3 sequences; approximately 14% of them were counted only once. Roughly 5.5% of the sample is held by the ten biggest clonotypes. Sequenced input: blood. Receptors were obtained from a woman between 25 and 40 years old with Graves' hyperthyroidism that later progressed to Graves' ophthalmopathy.

This clonotype appeared many times. V is TRBV11-2 and J is TRBJ2-5, with D unresolved. Germline CDR1 is SGHAT and CDR2 is FQNNGV. The V gene lost 5 bases and the J gene lost 1 base, with 5 bases spanning the gap. The CDR3 sequence is 12 residues long. CDR3 in amino acids: CASSRLQETQYF. The CDR3 region has the DNA TGTGCCAGCAGCCGCCTCCAAGAGACCCAGTACTTC. The variable domain in full, with the rest retrieved from reference TRBV11-2 and TRBJ2-5, is EAGVAQSPRYKIIEKRQSVAFWCNPISGHATLYWYQQILGQGPKLLIQFQNNGVVDDSQLPKDRFSAERLKGVDSTLKIQPAKLEDSAVYLCASSRLQETQYFGPGTRLLVL.

This clonotype appeared many times. The J gene is TRBJ1-5, the V gene TRBV28; TRBD1 aligns across 8 bases. The CDR3 covers 16 residues. J was trimmed by 4 bases and V by 6 bases; bases with no gene match: 11. Per germline, CDR1 MDHEN and CDR2 SYDVKM. The CDR3 nucleotides are TGTGCCAGCAGCTCCGGGACAGGAGGTGATAATCAGCCCCAGCATTTT. Translating gives CASSSGTGGDNQPQHF.

This clonotype was recorded at least ten times. The chain recombines TRBV27 with TRBJ2-2, with D possibly matching TRBD2 (5 bases). Germline CDR1 is MNHEY and CDR2 is SMNVEV (reference sequence). This CDR3 is 15 amino acids long. Trimming removed 2 bases from V and 3 bases from J, with 10 bases in between. The CDR3: CASSLRGRDTGELFF. As DNA, the CDR3 is TGTGCCAGCAGTTTACGGGGTAGGGACACCGGGGAGCTGTTTTTT.

There are a few counts of this clonotype. The V call is TRBV6-6, the J call TRBJ1-1; D is ambiguous. CDR1 and CDR2 (germline): MNHNY, SVGAGI (reference sequence). The CDR3 runs 15 residues. Trimming pared 0 bases from V and 1 base from J, leaving 9 bases between. The CDR3 DNA follows: TGTGCCAGCAGTTACTCCCCTCATACGAACACTGAAGCTTTCTTT. Amino acid sequence: CASSYSPHTNTEAFF.

This clonotype occurred many times. J is TRBJ2-1 and V is TRBV3-1, with TRBD2 identical over 7 bases. V lost 11 bases, J lost 7 bases, and 11 bases stayed unmatched. This CDR3 is 13 amino acids long. CDR1 is LGHDT, CDR2 YNNKEL, per germline (reference sequence). The CDR3 sequence is CAAREGLKNEQFF. The CDR3, as DNA: TGTGCCGCCAGGGAGGGGTTAAAGAATGAGCAGTTCTTC.

The genes are TRBV10-3 and TRBJ2-1; TRBD2 aligns across 9 bases. V gave up 4 bases and J gave up 0 bases; unmatched junction bases: 4. CDR3 length: 16 amino acids. Germline values: CDR1 ENHRY, CDR2 SYGVKD. The CDR3 region is CAISVPSGTSYNEQFF. Written as DNA, the CDR3 is TGTGCCATCAGTGTGCCTAGCGGGACCTCCTACAATGAGCAGTTCTTC.

This clonotype has only a few counts. This chain connects TRBV4-1 to TRBJ1-5; no reliable D call. Trimming removed 1 base from V and 7 bases from J, with 14 bases in between. The CDR3 contains 15 residues. Germline assignment: CDR1 MGHRA and CDR2 YSYEKL. CDR3 region: CASSQVQLEEQPQHF. CDR3 coding DNA: TGCGCCAGCAGCCAAGTACAGCTTGAGGAGCAGCCCCAGCATTTT.

Only a few counts were recorded for this clonotype. A read error may be the cause here, since a much bigger clone is one base away. V usage is TRBV15 and J usage is TRBJ1-1; no firm D call. CDR3 length equals 15 residues. Germline values: CDR1 LNHNV, CDR2 YYDKDF (reference sequence). The CDR3 region has the DNA TGTGCCACCAGCAGAGATGGATCGATGAACACTGTAGCTTTCTTT. This gives the protein CATSRDGSMNTVAFF.

The table lists this clonotype with many counts. The V gene is TRBV12-5, the J gene TRBJ1-1, with 7 bases that match TRBD1. Germline-derived CDR1 and CDR2 are LGHNT and FRNRAP. The CDR3 covers 16 residues. Losses at the gene ends were 4 bases for V and 0 bases for J; bases not matched to a gene: 8. CDR3 in DNA: TGTGCTAGTGGTTCCCGACAGGGAACCATGAACACTGAAGCTTTCTTT. Translated: CASGSRQGTMNTEAFF.

This clonotype came up a few times. V and J are TRBV4-1 and TRBJ2-2; D call uncertain. The CDR3 extends over 12 amino acids. Trimming cost V 3 bases and J 5 bases, with 4 bases left between them. The germline V gene has CDR1 MGHRA and CDR2 YSYEKL. CDR3 residues: CASSHLTGELFF. CDR3 coding DNA: TGCGCCAGCAGCCACCTAACCGGGGAGCTGTTTTTT.

The chain has TRBV30 and TRBJ2-2; D is unclear. CDR3 length equals 14 residues. Between the trimmed V and J ends, which lost 2 bases and 6 bases, there was a span of 13 bases. CDR1 and CDR2 from the germline V gene are GTSNPN and SVGIG (reference sequence). In nucleotides, the CDR3 is TGTGCCTGGAGTCCCCGACGGTCGGCCGGGGAGCTGTTTTTT. It specifies CAWSPRRSAGELFF.

The sample holds many counts of this clonotype. The chain has TRBV2 and TRBJ1-6; D is unresolved. V was shortened by 3 bases and J by 5 bases, with 14 bases between the two germline ends. From germline, CDR1 is SNHLY and CDR2 FYNNEI. This CDR3 has 16 amino acids. The CDR3 DNA is TGTGCCAGCAGTGAGTCAGAAACTTTTAATAATTCACCCCTCCACTTT. It yields the protein CASSESETFNNSPLHF.

V and J are TRBV20-1 and TRBJ2-5; 10 bases line up with TRBD1. The CDR3 covers 14 residues. Germline assignment: CDR1 DFQATT and CDR2 SNEGSKA (reference sequence). The junction had 4 bases not matched to a gene; V was cut back by 1 base and J by 5 bases. CDR3 bases: TGCAGTGCTAGAGTACCGGGACAGGGGGAGACCCAGTACTTC. As protein: CSARVPGQGETQYF.

This sequence joins TRBV15 and TRBJ2-7; TRBD2 matches at 7 bases. Germline-derived CDR1 and CDR2 are LNHNV and YYDKDF (reference sequence). This CDR3 region has 19 residues. V dropped 3 bases and J dropped 2; count of bases not matched to a gene: 19. The chain's CDR3 is CATSSGARNREVTTYEQYF. CDR3 nucleotide sequence: TGTGCCACCAGCAGTGGGGCTCGGAATCGGGAGGTTACAACCTACGAGCAGTACTTC.

The chain carries TRBV7-3 and TRBJ1-1; TRBD1 agrees at 9 bases. The CDR3 has 14 residues. The V segment lost 6 bases and the J segment 5 bases; nucleotides outside the gene matches: 7. Germline V lookup: CDR1 SGHTA, CDR2 FQGTGA. The CDR3 sequence is CASSPGTGKTEAFF. The DNA of the CDR3 is TGTGCCAGCAGTCCCGGGACAGGGAAGACTGAAGCTTTCTTT.

A few counts support this clonotype. The V gene is TRBV19, the J gene TRBJ2-2; D is unclear. V lost 8 bases and J 4 bases, leaving 8 bases between the germline ends. The CDR3 contains 12 residues. Germline values: CDR1 LNHDA, CDR2 SQIVND (reference sequence). This CDR3 reads CASGLVTGELFF. DNA for the CDR3: TGTGCCAGTGGCCTAGTCACCGGGGAGCTGTTTTTT. The full variable domain, completed using reference TRBV19 and TRBJ2-2, is DGGITQSPKYLFRKEGQNVTLSCEQNLNHDAMYWYRQDPGQGLRLIYYSQIVNDFQKGDIAEGYSVSREKKESFPLTVTSAQKNPTAFYLCASGLVTGELFFGEGSRLTVL.

In this sample, this clonotype turned up many times. CDR3 DNA: TGTGCCAGCAGACGAGGGACTAGCGGTTTCTACGAGCAGTACTTC. It translates to CASRRGTSGFYEQYF. The V and J genes are TRBV12-3 or TRBV12-4 and TRBJ2-7, with 11 bases lining up with TRBD2. The CDR3 has 15 amino acids. J lost 3 bases, V lost 6 bases, and 7 bases had no gene match.

This clonotype was counted many times. V usage is TRBV6-2 or TRBV6-3 and J usage is TRBJ2-7, with no clear D. This CDR3 has 13 residues. V lost 2 bases and J 0 bases, leaving 5 bases between the germline ends. Germline V gives CDR1 MNHEY, CDR2 SVGEGT. CDR3 in DNA: TGTGCCAGCAGTTACCCGGACTCCTACGAGCAGTACTTC. Protein product: CASSYPDSYEQYF.

This chain connects TRBV7-9 to TRBJ2-7, with TRBD2 matching 7 bases. In germline, CDR1 is SEHNR, CDR2 FQNEAQ (reference sequence). This CDR3 is 14 amino acids long. The V and J ends lost 4 bases and 7 bases, in that order; junction bases with no gene match: 10. CDR3 sequence (DNA): TGTGCCAGCAGCTCAGGAGCGGGACTGGGTGAGCAGTACTTC. It yields the protein CASSSGAGLGEQYF.

The CDR3 DNA reads as TGCAGTGCTAGACCGGGACTAGCGGAAGAGACCCAGTACTTC. This codes for CSARPGLAEETQYF. V gene TRBV20-1 combines with J gene TRBJ2-5, with TRBD2 matching 11 bases. This CDR3 is built from 14 residues. Unmatched junction bases numbered 2, after V lost 2 bases and J lost 3 bases. Germline loops: CDR1 DFQATT, CDR2 SNEGSKA (reference sequence).